This T cell receptor (beta chain) was observed in a study of lymphopenia after photon versus proton radiotherapy. Findings of the study overall: After the lymphocyte nadir, photon-treated repertoires showed oligoclonal expansion, especially of CD8+ Temra cells. In patients who died, overall survival fell as post-nadir TCR diversity dropped more.

With regard to this clone: The target antigen is unknown.

TCRdb's table, derived via immunoSEQ multiplex PCR, lists solely in-frame clones and lacks some. The data show roughly 30,000 clones, with about 87% seen just once and around 50% held by the top ten. The CDR3 runs to 12 residues. The V and J ends lost 4 bases and 9 bases respectively, with 9 bases between them. Germline lookup yields CDR1 SGHTA and CDR2 FQGNSA. The sample consisted of peripheral blood, taken from a patient treated with proton-based radiotherapy. The chain couples TRBV7-2 to TRBJ2-2; possible D gene TRBD1, 5 bases. This TCR came from a woman aged 60 to 75 with cholangiocarcinoma. Some clones in this sample may be carry-over from other donors' samples. The CDR3 here is CASSSQGRELFF. The CDR3 DNA follows: TGTGCCAGCAGCTCGCAGGGCAGGGAGCTGTTTTTT.